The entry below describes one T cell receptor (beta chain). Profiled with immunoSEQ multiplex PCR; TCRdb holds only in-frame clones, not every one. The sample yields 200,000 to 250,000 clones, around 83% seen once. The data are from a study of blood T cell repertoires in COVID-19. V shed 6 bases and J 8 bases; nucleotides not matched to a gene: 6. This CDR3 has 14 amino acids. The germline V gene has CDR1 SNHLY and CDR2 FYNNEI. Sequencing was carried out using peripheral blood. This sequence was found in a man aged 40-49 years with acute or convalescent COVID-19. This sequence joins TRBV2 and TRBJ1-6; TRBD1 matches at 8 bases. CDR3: CASRGQAGDSPLHF. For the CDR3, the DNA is TGTGCCAGCAGGGGACAGGCCGGGGATTCACCCCTCCACTTT.